Below, 16 T cell receptor beta chains from the same sample are listed, as sequenced in a study of CD8+ T cells in alopecia areata. The treatment here: oral pan-JAK inhibitor, 5-10 mg twice daily. Following RNA extraction, reverse transcription yielded cDNA that acted as the sequencing template. Sequencing used immunoSEQ multiplex PCR; TCRdb keeps in-frame clones, though not all of them. The table includes a few hundred thousand clones, roughly three fifths detected once. The sample in question was CD4+ T cells sorted from blood, obtained around week 44, from a patient treated with tofacitinib. The receptor source for this set is a human donor with alopecia areata.

The chain links TRBV12-5 to TRBJ2-1, with D uncertain. This CDR3 region has 14 residues. The V gene's germline CDR1 is LGHNT and CDR2 FRNRAP. V gave up 3 bases and J gave up 2 bases, with 8 bases separating them. The CDR3 region is CASGFGIAYNEQFF. The DNA of the CDR3 is TGTGCTAGTGGTTTTGGGATCGCCTACAATGAGCAGTTCTTC.

The gene calls are TRBV5-1 and TRBJ1-1; D is possibly TRBD1 (5 bases). Trimming shortened V by 0 bases and J by 1 base, and 10 bases separated the two germline ends. CDR3 length: 15 residues. The germline V gene encodes CDR1 SGHRS and CDR2 YFSETQ. Here the CDR3 DNA reads TGCGCCAGCAGCTTGGTGGGACGGACGAACACTGAAGCTTTCTTT. This translates into CASSLVGRTNTEAFF.

This clone was observed a few times. The chain has TRBV30 and TRBJ1-1; D unresolved. V gave up 0 bases and J gave up 8 bases, with 13 bases separating them. This CDR3 is 13 amino acids long. CDR1 and CDR2 from the germline V gene are GTSNPN and SVGIG (reference sequence). DNA for the CDR3: TGTGCCTGGAGTGTCGGAGGTCAGGCGGAAGCTTTCTTT. It encodes CAWSVGGQAEAFF.

This chain's CDR3 is CASSPGLITDTQYF. The CDR3 DNA is TGTGCCAGCAGTCCCGGACTCATCACAGATACGCAGTATTTT. This rearrangement joins TRBV6-5 to TRBJ2-3; perhaps TRBD2 as D (5 bases). The CDR3 has 14 residues. Germline V CDR1 and CDR2: MNHEY, SVGAGI. Trimming cost V 5 bases and J 2 bases, with 11 bases left between them.

The V call is TRBV30, the J call TRBJ2-6, with D maybe TRBD2 (6 bases). CDR3 length equals 14 residues. Between the trimmed V and J ends, which lost 4 bases and 2 bases, there was a span of 9 bases. Germline CDR1 reads GTSNPN; CDR2 reads SVGIG (reference sequence). The CDR3 spells CAWIREAGANVLTF. In nucleotides, the CDR3 is TGTGCCTGGATTAGGGAGGCTGGGGCCAACGTCCTGACTTTC.

The CDR3 protein is CASSFPGQPQHF. For the CDR3, the DNA is TGTGCCAGCAGTTTCCCAGGTCAGCCCCAGCATTTT. The chain carries TRBV27 and TRBJ1-5, with D uncertain. Germline CDR1 is MNHEY and CDR2 is SMNVEV (reference sequence). CDR3 length: 12 residues. V lost 3 bases to trimming and J lost 6 bases, with 6 bases between them.

This chain connects TRBV4-3 to TRBJ1-1; D unresolved. The CDR3 has 15 residues. The ends were cut back, 1 base at V and 3 bases at J, with 12 bases in the middle. Per germline, CDR1 LGHNA and CDR2 YSLEER. The CDR3 DNA reads as TGCGCCAGCAGCCAAGCTCACGGAGGCGACACTGAAGCTTTCTTT. Protein product: CASSQAHGGDTEAFF.

This chain uses TRBV29-1 with TRBJ1-2, with 7 bases aligning to TRBD1. CDR3 length equals 14 residues. The V gene's germline CDR1 is SQVTM and CDR2 ANQGSEA. V trimming: 6 bases; J trimming: 4 bases; junction bases outside the gene matches: 11. CDR3 bases: TGCAGCGTGGACAGGACAGGATCCTCCTATGGCTACACCTTC. This gives the protein CSVDRTGSSYGYTF.

The chain recombines TRBV6-1 with TRBJ2-1; 8 bases align to TRBD1. Germline values: CDR1 MNHNS, CDR2 SASEGT. CDR3 size: 14 residues. Trimming at V came to 6 bases and at J to 5 bases, leaving 6 bases not matched to a gene. The CDR3 DNA follows: TGTGCCAGCAGGACAAGACAGGGGAACAATGAGCAGTTCTTC. Its translation is CASRTRQGNNEQFF.

This clone came up a few times. Here the CDR3 DNA reads TGTGCCAGCAGTACCACTAGCGGGGGGCTAAATACGCAGTATTTT. Protein product: CASSTTSGGLNTQYF. V is TRBV6-4 and J is TRBJ2-3; 12 bases are shared with TRBD2. In germline, CDR1 is MRHNA, CDR2 SNTAGT. V shed 5 bases and J 7 bases; nucleotides not matched to a gene: 7. The CDR3 consists of 15 residues.

V and J are TRBV7-9 and TRBJ1-6; the D gene is possibly TRBD1 (6 bases). Germline CDR1 and CDR2: SEHNR and FQNEAQ (reference sequence). V lost 8 bases and J 7 bases, leaving 12 bases between the germline ends. The CDR3 runs to 13 residues. CDR3 sequence: CASEGGRNSPLHF. The CDR3 coding sequence is TGTGCCAGCGAAGGGGGGCGGAATTCACCCCTCCACTTT.

This clone was seen a few times. The chain has TRBV29-1 and TRBJ2-3, with D hard to call. Trimming took off 3 bases at V and 2 bases at J, with 12 bases between the two ends. Germline loops: CDR1 SQVTM, CDR2 ANQGSEA. There are 14 residues in the CDR3. CDR3 DNA sequence: TGCAGCGTTGACAGAGCCGATGTCACAGATACGCAGTATTTT. This sequence encodes CSVDRADVTDTQYF.

The chain uses TRBV29-1 and TRBJ1-1; tentative D call: TRBD1 (5 bases). V was clipped by 6 bases and J by 2 bases, with 13 bases between them. The germline CDR1 and CDR2 sequences are SQVTM and ANQGSEA. The CDR3 spans 13 residues. The CDR3 loop is CSVEQVINTEAFF. For the CDR3, the DNA is TGCAGCGTGGAACAGGTGATTAACACTGAAGCTTTCTTT.

The chain links TRBV5-1 to TRBJ2-5, with a weak D call TRBD2 (6 bases). The CDR3 has 16 residues. Germline values: CDR1 SGHRS, CDR2 YFSETQ. V shed 0 bases and J shed 1 base, with 13 bases lying between them. The CDR3, as DNA: TGCGCCAGCAGCTTGGCCGTGGCAGCGGGCCAAGAGACCCAGTACTTC. This gives the protein CASSLAVAAGQETQYF.

As for this clone: The same CDR3 can be traced to other DNA sequences in this sample. The chain recombines TRBV9 with TRBJ1-6; a weak D match, TRBD1 (5 bases). The CDR3 is 12 residues long. The ends were cut back, 4 bases at V and 10 bases at J, with 9 bases in the middle. Germline V gene sequence: CDR1 SGDLS, CDR2 YYNGEE. The CDR3 bases are TGTGCCAGCAGCCCTGGGGGATCACCCCTCCACTTT. Residues: CASSPGGSPLHF.

For the CDR3, the DNA is TGCAGCGTTGAATCTCGGGAGGCTTTCTTT. Protein product: CSVESREAFF. V gene TRBV29-1 combines with J gene TRBJ1-1; D gene unclear. The CDR3 spans 10 residues. Germline V gene lookup returns CDR1 SQVTM and CDR2 ANQGSEA. V gave up 2 bases and J gave up 11 bases, with 9 bases separating them.